Listed below are T cell receptor beta chains from one sample, sequenced in a study of blood T cell repertoires in COVID-19. The protocol was immunoSEQ multiplex PCR, while the TCRdb copy is restricted to in-frame clones and leaves out a portion. Here the sample spans 180,000 or so clones, around 83% being singletons. The material sequenced was PBMCs or T cells enriched from blood (not recorded which). These receptors all stem from a man aged 35 to 55 who had recovered from COVID-19. Each CDR3 is given with its conserved first and last residue. D genes are given only for firm matches. Clone size, where shown, is once, few, many, or a class for clones that have expanded.

d_gene | abundance | j_gene | v_gene | CDR3nt | CDR3aa
NA | NA | TRBJ2-2 | TRBV27 | TGTGCCAGCAGTTTATGGACAGAGGGAGCGGAGCTGTTTTTT | CASSLWTEGAELFF
NA | once | TRBJ2-7 | TRBV3-1/TRBV3-2 | TGTGCCAGCAGCGGGTCAGGCAGGGCAGGCGACGAGCAGTACTTC | CASSGSGRAGDEQYF
TRBD1 | NA | TRBJ1-2 | TRBV11-2 | TGTGCCAGCAGCTTAGGTTTCCCGGGACAGGCCTATGGCTACACCTTC | CASSLGFPGQAYGYTF
NA | NA | TRBJ1-2 | TRBV5-4 | TGTGCCAGCAGCCCCACAAGGAGAGAGTACACCTTC | CASSPTRREYTF
TRBD1 | NA | TRBJ1-2 | TRBV12-3/TRBV12-4 | TGTGCCAGCAGCCCCCGGACAGGGGGCGGCTACACCTTC | CASSPRTGGGYTF
TRBD1 | NA | TRBJ2-7 | TRBV5-1 | TGCGCCAGCAGCTTAGGGGACAGGCCTTACGAGCAGTACTTC | CASSLGDRPYEQYF
TRBD2 | NA | TRBJ2-3 | TRBV5-1 | TGCGCCAGCAGCTTGCAGCGGGGGGAAGATACGCAGTATTTT | CASSLQRGEDTQYF
NA | NA | TRBJ1-6 | TRBV10-2 | TGCGCCAGCAGTGACCCCCTCTCCTATAATTCACCCCTCCACTTT | CASSDPLSYNSPLHF
TRBD1 | NA | TRBJ1-6 | TRBV30 | TGTGCCTGGAGCCCCGGGACAGGCAATTCACCCCTCCACTTT | CAWSPGTGNSPLHF
TRBD1 | NA | TRBJ1-2 | TRBV3-1/TRBV3-2 | TGTGCCAGCTCCGGGACAGGAGTGAACTATGGCTACACCTTC | CASSGTGVNYGYTF
TRBD2 | NA | TRBJ2-3 | TRBV27 | TGTGCCAGCAGTTTGAAGACTAGCGGCCTCCAGGCAGATACGCAGTATTTT | CASSLKTSGLQADTQYF
NA | few | TRBJ1-4 | TRBV3-1/TRBV3-2 | TGTGCCAGCAGCGACCCTAATCCTGCCAGGTTTGGTACTAATGAAAAACTGTTTTTT | CASSDPNPARFGTNEKLFF
TRBD2 | NA | TRBJ2-1 | TRBV12-5 | TGTGCTAGTGGTGCCAGACTAGCGGGAGGCATCAATGAGCAGTTCTTC | CASGARLAGGINEQFF
NA | NA | TRBJ1-1 | TRBV2 | TGTGCCAGCAGTGAACGCAACATCCACACTGAAGCTTTCTTT | CASSERNIHTEAFF
NA | NA | TRBJ1-1 | TRBV7-9 | TGTGCCAGCAGCTTTATCCCCTCCCTGCGGTTGGAAGCTTTCTTT | CASSFIPSLRLEAFF
NA | NA | TRBJ1-3 | TRBV18 | TGTGCCAGCTCACCGGTCAAGTTGGGGGCGGCTAACTCTGGAAACACCATATATTTT | CASSPVKLGAANSGNTIYF
NA | NA | TRBJ1-5 | TRBV28 | TGTGCCAGCAATGGGGGCCTCAGTAGGCAGCCCCAGCATTTT | CASNGGLSRQPQHF
TRBD1 | NA | TRBJ1-2 | TRBV10-3 | TGTGCCATCACTGACAGGGCAGGAGGCTACACCTTC | CAITDRAGGYTF
TRBD1 | once | TRBJ1-1 | TRBV5-1 | TGCGCCAGCAGCTTGGGACAGGGTCGCACTGAAGCTTTCTTT | CASSLGQGRTEAFF
NA | NA | TRBJ1-5 | TRBV21-1 | TGTGCCAGCAGCAAAAAGAGGGACAGGGCTGTTCCCGGCAATCAGCCCCAGCATTTT | CASSKKRDRAVPGNQPQHF
NA | once | TRBJ1-5 | TRBV28 | TGTGCCAGCAGTTTGGTCGGGAGTCAGCCCCAGCATTTT | CASSLVGSQPQHF
NA | NA | TRBJ1-2 | TRBV12-3/TRBV12-4 | TGTGCCAGCACCTCGGTCGGCTGGGAGGGCTACACCTTC | CASTSVGWEGYTF
TRBD2 | NA | TRBJ2-3 | TRBV9 | TGTGCCAGCAGCCCCCTTGGGGAGGGGCGGCCAGGGGATACGCAGTATTTT | CASSPLGEGRPGDTQYF
TRBD1 | NA | TRBJ1-2 | TRBV2 | TGTGCCAGCAGTGTAGACAGGGGTGACTATGGCTACACCTTC | CASSVDRGDYGYTF
NA | once | TRBJ1-1 | TRBV19 | TGTGCCAGTAGTAATCGCACTGAAGCTTTCTTT | CASSNRTEAFF
NA | once | TRBJ1-2 | TRBV9 | TGTGCCAGCAGCGCCCGAAAGGAGTACACCTTC | CASSARKEYTF
NA | NA | TRBJ1-1 | TRBV13 | TGTGCCAGCAGCCCCCATAAGGACTTGAACACTGAAGCTTTCTTT | CASSPHKDLNTEAFF
NA | NA | TRBJ2-3 | TRBV5-1 | TGCGCCAGCAGCTCGGTGCCCTCCCCCACAGATACGCAGTATTTT | CASSSVPSPTDTQYF
TRBD1 | NA | TRBJ2-7 | TRBV13 | TGTGCCAGCAGCCCGCGGGACAGGGGGTCCTACGAGCAGTACTTC | CASSPRDRGSYEQYF
TRBD1 | NA | TRBJ1-2 | TRBV27 | TGTGCCAGCAGTTTGGCAGGGACAGACTATGGCTACACCTTC | CASSLAGTDYGYTF
NA | NA | TRBJ2-1 | TRBV27 | TGTGCCAGCAGTTCAGCGGTGTACAATGAGCAGTTCTTC | CASSSAVYNEQFF
TRBD1 | NA | TRBJ2-7 | TRBV5-4 | TGTGCCAGCAGCTTCACAGGGGAGGAGCAGTACTTC | CASSFTGEEQYF
NA | NA | TRBJ1-2 | TRBV25-1 | TGTGCCAGCAGTGACAGGGGTTTCTATGGCTACACCTTC | CASSDRGFYGYTF
TRBD1 | NA | TRBJ2-5 | TRBV11-2 | TGTGCCAGCAGGGCCCGACAGGGCGAGACCCAGTACTTC | CASRARQGETQYF
NA | NA | TRBJ2-7 | TRBV30 | TGTGCCTGGAGTCCTTGGACAGTCTCCTACGAGCAGTACTTC | CAWSPWTVSYEQYF
TRBD1 | NA | TRBJ1-2 | TRBV30 | TGTGCCTGGAGCATCTGGACAGGGGGTTATGGCTACACCTTC | CAWSIWTGGYGYTF
NA | NA | TRBJ2-3 | TRBV24-1 | TGTGCCACGGGGGGCTTTGGGACAGTGGGAGCAGATACGCAGTATTTT | CATGGFGTVGADTQYF
TRBD1 | NA | TRBJ2-6 | TRBV5-1 | TGCGCCAGCAGGCCGGGACAGGGGGCCTCTGGGGCCAACGTCCTGACTTTC | CASRPGQGASGANVLTF
TRBD1 | NA | TRBJ2-1 | TRBV9 | TGTGCCAGCAGCGGAGACAGGGGGGGCAATGAGCAGTTCTTC | CASSGDRGGNEQFF
TRBD1 | NA | TRBJ2-7 | TRBV10-3 | TGTGCCATCACGAACCGGGACAGGGGGTCCTACTCCTACGAGCAGTACTTC | CAITNRDRGSYSYEQYF
NA | NA | TRBJ1-2 | TRBV11-2 | TGTGCCAGCAGCTCCACAGGGTACTATGGCTACACCTTC | CASSSTGYYGYTF
TRBD1 | few | TRBJ1-2 | TRBV6-4 | TGTGCCAGCAGCGATATTTGGGACAGGGTCTCTGGTGGCTACACCTTC | CASSDIWDRVSGGYTF
NA | once | TRBJ1-1 | TRBV2 | TGTGCCAGCAGTGTTGCTCAGGAATTAACTGAAGCTTTCTTT | CASSVAQELTEAFF
NA | NA | TRBJ2-6 | TRBV27 | TGTGCCAGCAGCCGTACTGGGGCCAACGTCCTGACTTTC | CASSRTGANVLTF
NA | NA | TRBJ2-7 | TRBV5-1 | TGCGCCAGCAGCTTGGTGCCGGAAGGACGAGGGAGTCTGGGAGAGCAGTACTTC | CASSLVPEGRGSLGEQYF
TRBD1 | few | TRBJ2-7 | TRBV18 | TGTGCCAGCTCACCTAGGGGGCAGGGGGCGGCCTACGAGCAGTACTTC | CASSPRGQGAAYEQYF
NA | NA | TRBJ1-4 | TRBV11-2 | TGTGCCAGCAGCTTAGTGCGGCGGGGATACATCTTGGGCGGTGAAAAACTGTTTTTT | CASSLVRRGYILGGEKLFF
TRBD1 | NA | TRBJ1-5 | TRBV7-9 | TGTGCCAGCAGCTTAGGGACAGGTCAAGGGAGTCAGCCCCAGCATTTT | CASSLGTGQGSQPQHF
NA | NA | TRBJ1-1 | TRBV6-5 | TGTGCCAGCACCCACCGAGAAGAACGCACTGAAGCTTTCTTT | CASTHREERTEAFF
TRBD1 | NA | TRBJ2-7 | TRBV28 | TGTGCCAGCACCCCGGGACAGGTGTACGAGCAGTACTTC | CASTPGQVYEQYF
NA | NA | TRBJ1-2 | TRBV29-1 | TGCAGCGTTGGGACAAGTCTTAACTATGGCTACACCTTC | CSVGTSLNYGYTF
TRBD1 | NA | TRBJ1-2 | TRBV6-5 | TGTGCCAGCAGTCCAAAAGGGGACAGGGGAAATGGCTACACCTTC | CASSPKGDRGNGYTF